The entry below gives a single T cell receptor (beta chain) sequence along with its context. Its cognate antigen is unknown. TCR beta cDNA was made from 400 to 600 ng total RNA with a constant-region primer. TCR beta libraries came from three nested multiplex PCR rounds using slightly modified ARM-PCR. Amplification in the first two PCR rounds was performed using TRBV1-TRBV30 forward primers and a C-beta reverse primer for approximately 10 cycles each. TCRdb re-called the multiplex PCR reads through MiXCR, storing one row per CDR3 protein. Of over 250,000 distinct CDR3 sequences detected, roughly three fifths appear once; the ten largest clones hold approximately 15%. Alongside blood RNA obtained from unsorted whole blood, germline DNA was also extracted. No treatment had been given to the patients, who were chronically infected with HBV. These data are taken from a study of tumor-infiltrating lymphocytes in primary liver carcinoma. Study details: Primary liver carcinoma in the patients was surgically resected. Study-level points and caveats: Compared with tumor region pairs, tumor-adjacent and tumor-blood pairs overlapped less. A significantly higher top-250-clone fraction was found in tumors than in blood (p = 0.039).

The CDR3 is 14 residues long. V trimming: 3 bases; J trimming: 2 bases; junction bases outside the gene matches: 2. Germline CDR1 reads PRHDT; CDR2 reads FYEKMQ (reference sequence). The sequence derives from a woman aged 25 to 39 with primary liver carcinoma and hepatitis B virus infection. Sequenced input: peripheral blood. This chain links TRBV13 with TRBJ2-3; TRBD2 aligns across 7 bases. CDR3 coding DNA: TGTGCCAGCAGCTTGGGACTATTCACAGATACGCAGTATTTT. It translates to CASSLGLFTDTQYF.